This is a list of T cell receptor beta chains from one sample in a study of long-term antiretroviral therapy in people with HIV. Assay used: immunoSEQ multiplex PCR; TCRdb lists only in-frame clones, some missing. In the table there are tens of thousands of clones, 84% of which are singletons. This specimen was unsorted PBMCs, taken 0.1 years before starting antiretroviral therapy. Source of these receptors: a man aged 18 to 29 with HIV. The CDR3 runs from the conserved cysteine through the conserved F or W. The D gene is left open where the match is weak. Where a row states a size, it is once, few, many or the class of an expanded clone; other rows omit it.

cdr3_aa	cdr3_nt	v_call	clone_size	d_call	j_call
CASSPASGYEQYF	TGTGCCAGTAGTCCGGCTAGCGGGTACGAGCAGTACTTC	TRBV19	NA	TRBD2	TRBJ2-7
CASSPGSGGGIYGYTF	TGTGCCAGCTCACCCGGATCCGGGGGAGGGATCTATGGCTACACCTTC	TRBV18	NA	NA	TRBJ1-2
CACGRREQFF	TGTGCCTGCGGGAGGCGAGAGCAGTTCTTC	TRBV30	NA	TRBD2	TRBJ2-1
CASSMGLEGETQYF	TGTGCCAGCAGCATGGGACTGGAGGGAGAGACCCAGTACTTC	TRBV13	NA	NA	TRBJ2-5
CASSSGANVLTF	TGTGCCAGCAGTTCTGGGGCCAACGTCCTGACTTTC	TRBV6-5	once	NA	TRBJ2-6
CATSRGVEQFF	TGTGCCACCAGCAGAGGGGTTGAGCAGTTCTTC	TRBV15	NA	NA	TRBJ2-1
CASSLGDPGIGNTIYF	TGTGCCAGCAGCTTAGGCGACCCAGGGATAGGAAACACCATATATTTT	TRBV11-2	NA	NA	TRBJ1-3
CASSGQSISYEQYF	TGCGCCAGCAGTGGACAGTCAATTTCCTACGAGCAGTACTTC	TRBV10-2	NA	NA	TRBJ2-7
CASSLGREREQYF	TGTGCCAGCAGCTTAGGACGGGAGAGGGAGCAGTACTTC	TRBV7-3	once	NA	TRBJ2-7
CASGAGSVAFF	TGTGCCAGCGGGGCCGGGAGTGTAGCTTTCTTT	TRBV6-1	NA	NA	TRBJ1-1
CASNLRSNQPQHF	TGTGCCAGTAACCTACGAAGCAATCAGCCCCAGCATTTT	TRBV19	NA	NA	TRBJ1-5
CASSLRRGTDTQYF	TGTGCCAGCAGCTTAAGGCGGGGAACAGATACGCAGTATTTT	TRBV7-2	NA	NA	TRBJ2-3